This T cell receptor (beta chain) was captured by sequencing in a study of beta chain features in type 1 diabetes. TCRB transcripts that were expressed got sequenced, as all of the isolated RNA had been reverse transcribed. Measured with immunoSEQ multiplex PCR; TCRdb has only the in-frame clones, and not every one. Here the sample spans around 160,000 clones, under 60% being singletons. With 3 bases clipped from V and 3 bases from J, the junction kept 2 bases outside the gene matches. CDR1 is SGHTA and CDR2 is FQGNSA in the germline V gene. This CDR3 has 13 residues. This chain uses TRBV7-2 with TRBJ2-7, with 7 positions matching TRBD1. This TCR derives from a young man in good health. The sequenced sample was Tregs from blood. CDR3 amino acids: CASSFRQGYEQYF. CDR3 DNA: TGTGCCAGCAGCTTCAGACAGGGCTACGAGCAGTACTTC. The variable domain in full, with the rest retrieved from reference TRBV7-2 and TRBJ2-7, is GAGVSQSPSNKVTEKGKDVELRCDPISGHTALYWYRQSLGQGLEFLIYFQGNSAPDKSGLPSDRFSAERTGGSVSTLTIQRTQQEDSAVYLCASSFRQGYEQYFGPGTRLTVT.